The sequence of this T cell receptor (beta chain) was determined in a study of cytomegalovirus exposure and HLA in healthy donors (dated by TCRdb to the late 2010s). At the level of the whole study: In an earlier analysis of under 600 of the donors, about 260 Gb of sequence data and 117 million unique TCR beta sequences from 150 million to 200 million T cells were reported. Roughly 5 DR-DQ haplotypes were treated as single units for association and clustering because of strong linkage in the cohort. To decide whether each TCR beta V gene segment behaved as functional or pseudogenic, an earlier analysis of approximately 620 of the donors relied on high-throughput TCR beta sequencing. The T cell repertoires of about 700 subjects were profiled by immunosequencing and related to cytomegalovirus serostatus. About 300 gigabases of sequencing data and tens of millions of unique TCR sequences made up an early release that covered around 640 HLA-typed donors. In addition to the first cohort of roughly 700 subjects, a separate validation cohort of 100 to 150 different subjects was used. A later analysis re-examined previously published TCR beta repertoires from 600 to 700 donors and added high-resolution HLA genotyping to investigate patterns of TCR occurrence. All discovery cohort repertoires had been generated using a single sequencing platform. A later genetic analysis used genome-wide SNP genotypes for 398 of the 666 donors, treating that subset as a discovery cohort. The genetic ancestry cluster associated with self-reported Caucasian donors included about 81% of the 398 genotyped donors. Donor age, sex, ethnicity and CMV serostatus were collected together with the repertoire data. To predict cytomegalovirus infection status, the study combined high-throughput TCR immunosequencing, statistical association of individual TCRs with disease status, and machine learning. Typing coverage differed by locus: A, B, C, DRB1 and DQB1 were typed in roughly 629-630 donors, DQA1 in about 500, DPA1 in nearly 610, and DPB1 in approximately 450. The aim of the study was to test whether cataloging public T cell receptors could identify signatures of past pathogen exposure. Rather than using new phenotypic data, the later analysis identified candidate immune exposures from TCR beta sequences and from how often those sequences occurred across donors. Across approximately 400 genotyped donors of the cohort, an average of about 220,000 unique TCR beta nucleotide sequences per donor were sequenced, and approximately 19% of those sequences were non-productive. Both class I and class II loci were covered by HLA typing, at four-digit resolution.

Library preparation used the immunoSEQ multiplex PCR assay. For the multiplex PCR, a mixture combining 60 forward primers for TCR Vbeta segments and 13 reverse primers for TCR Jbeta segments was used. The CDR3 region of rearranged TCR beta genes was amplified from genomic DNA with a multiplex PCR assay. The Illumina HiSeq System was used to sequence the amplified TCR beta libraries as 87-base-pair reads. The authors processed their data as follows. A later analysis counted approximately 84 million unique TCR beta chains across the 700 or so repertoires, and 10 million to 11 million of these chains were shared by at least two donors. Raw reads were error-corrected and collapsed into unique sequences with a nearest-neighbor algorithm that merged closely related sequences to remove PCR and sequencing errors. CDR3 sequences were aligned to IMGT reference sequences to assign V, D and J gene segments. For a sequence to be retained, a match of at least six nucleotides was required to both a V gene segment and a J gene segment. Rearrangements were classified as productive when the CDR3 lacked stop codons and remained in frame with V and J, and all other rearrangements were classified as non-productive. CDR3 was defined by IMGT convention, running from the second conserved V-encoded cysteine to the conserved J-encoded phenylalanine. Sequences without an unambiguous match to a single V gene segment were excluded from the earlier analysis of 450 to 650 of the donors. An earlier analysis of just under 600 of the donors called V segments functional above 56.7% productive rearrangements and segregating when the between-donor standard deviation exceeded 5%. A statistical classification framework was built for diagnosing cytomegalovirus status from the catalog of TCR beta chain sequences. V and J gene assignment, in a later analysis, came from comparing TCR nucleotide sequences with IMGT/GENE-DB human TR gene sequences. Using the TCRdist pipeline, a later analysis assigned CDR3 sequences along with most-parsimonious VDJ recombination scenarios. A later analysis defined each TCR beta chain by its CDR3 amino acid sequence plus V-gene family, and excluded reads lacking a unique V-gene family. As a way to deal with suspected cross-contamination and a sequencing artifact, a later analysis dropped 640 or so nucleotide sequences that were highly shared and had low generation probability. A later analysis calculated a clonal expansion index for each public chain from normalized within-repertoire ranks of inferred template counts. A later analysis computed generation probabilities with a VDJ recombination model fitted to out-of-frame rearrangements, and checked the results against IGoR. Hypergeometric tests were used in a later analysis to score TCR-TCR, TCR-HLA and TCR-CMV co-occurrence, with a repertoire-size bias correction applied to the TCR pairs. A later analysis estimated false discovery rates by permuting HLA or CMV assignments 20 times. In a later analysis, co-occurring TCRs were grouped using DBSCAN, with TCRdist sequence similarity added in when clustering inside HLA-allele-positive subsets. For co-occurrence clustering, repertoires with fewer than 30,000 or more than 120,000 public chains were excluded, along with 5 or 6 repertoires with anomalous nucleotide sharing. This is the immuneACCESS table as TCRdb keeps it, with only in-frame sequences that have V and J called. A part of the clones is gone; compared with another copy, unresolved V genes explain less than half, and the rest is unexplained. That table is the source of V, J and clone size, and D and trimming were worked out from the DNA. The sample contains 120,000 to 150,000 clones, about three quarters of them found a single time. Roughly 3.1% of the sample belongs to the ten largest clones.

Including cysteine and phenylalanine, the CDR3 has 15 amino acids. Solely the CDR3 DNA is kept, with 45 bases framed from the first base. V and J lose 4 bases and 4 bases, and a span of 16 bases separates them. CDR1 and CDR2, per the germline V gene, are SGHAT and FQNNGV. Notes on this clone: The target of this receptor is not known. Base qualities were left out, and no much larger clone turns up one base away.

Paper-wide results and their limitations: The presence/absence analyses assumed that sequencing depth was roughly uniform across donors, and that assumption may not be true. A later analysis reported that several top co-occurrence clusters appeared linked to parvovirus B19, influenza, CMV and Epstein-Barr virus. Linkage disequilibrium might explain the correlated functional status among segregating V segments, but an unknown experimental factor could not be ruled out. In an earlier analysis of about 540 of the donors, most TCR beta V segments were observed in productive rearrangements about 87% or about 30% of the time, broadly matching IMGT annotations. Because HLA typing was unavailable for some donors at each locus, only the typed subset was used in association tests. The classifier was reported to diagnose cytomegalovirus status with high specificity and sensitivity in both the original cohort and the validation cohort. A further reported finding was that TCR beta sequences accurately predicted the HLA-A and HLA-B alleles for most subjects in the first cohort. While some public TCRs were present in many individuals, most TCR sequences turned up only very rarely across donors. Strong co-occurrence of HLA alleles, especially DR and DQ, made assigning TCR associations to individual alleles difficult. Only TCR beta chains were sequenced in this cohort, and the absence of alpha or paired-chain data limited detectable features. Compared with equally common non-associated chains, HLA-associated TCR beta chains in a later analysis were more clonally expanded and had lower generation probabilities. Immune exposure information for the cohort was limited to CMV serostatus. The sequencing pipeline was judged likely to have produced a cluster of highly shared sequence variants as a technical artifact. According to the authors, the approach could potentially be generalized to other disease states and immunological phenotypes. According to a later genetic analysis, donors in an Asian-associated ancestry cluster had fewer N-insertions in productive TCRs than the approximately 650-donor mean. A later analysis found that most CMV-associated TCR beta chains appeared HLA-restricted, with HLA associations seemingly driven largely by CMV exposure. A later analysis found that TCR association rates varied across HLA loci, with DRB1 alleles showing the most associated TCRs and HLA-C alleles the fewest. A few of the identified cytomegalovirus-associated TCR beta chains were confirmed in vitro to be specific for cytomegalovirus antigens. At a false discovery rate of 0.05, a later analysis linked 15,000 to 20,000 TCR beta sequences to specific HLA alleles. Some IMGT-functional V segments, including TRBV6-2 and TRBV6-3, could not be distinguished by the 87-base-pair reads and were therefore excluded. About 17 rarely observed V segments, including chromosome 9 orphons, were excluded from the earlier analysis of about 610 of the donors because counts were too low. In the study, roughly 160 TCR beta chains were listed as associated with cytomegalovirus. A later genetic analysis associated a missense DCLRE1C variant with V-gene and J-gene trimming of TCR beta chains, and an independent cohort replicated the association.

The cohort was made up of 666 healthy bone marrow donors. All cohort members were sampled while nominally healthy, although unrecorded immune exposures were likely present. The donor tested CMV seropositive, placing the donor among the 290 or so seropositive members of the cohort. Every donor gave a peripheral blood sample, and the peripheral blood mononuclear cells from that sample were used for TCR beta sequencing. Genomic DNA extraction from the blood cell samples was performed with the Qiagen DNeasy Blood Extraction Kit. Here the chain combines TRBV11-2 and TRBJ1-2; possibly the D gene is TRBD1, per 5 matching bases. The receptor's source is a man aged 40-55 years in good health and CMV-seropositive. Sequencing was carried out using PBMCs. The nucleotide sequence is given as TGTGCCAGCAGCTCCGAAGGGACTCTAGCCTATGGCTACACCTTC. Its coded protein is CASSSEGTLAYGYTF.